This T cell receptor (beta chain) was recovered during a study of blood T cell repertoires in COVID-19. Assay used: immunoSEQ multiplex PCR; TCRdb lists only in-frame clones, some missing. Here the sample spans 350,000 or so clones, about 86% being singletons. CDR3 size: 15 residues. Between the trimmed V and J ends, which lost 5 bases and 2 bases, there was a span of 13 bases. CDR1 is MNHEY, CDR2 SVGEGT, per germline. The rearrangement links TRBV6-2 or TRBV6-3 to TRBJ2-1, with TRBD2 as a possible D gene (6 bases). The clonotype originates from a man aged 25 to 40 with active or convalescent COVID-19. The specimen was peripheral blood. Here the CDR3 DNA reads TGTGCCAGCAGTGGCGGGGCAAGGGCCTACAATGAGCAGTTCTTC. Translating gives CASSGGARAYNEQFF.